This T cell receptor beta chain was documented in a study of T cells in Graves' hyperthyroidism and ophthalmopathy. The source material, RNA transcripts, was used to amplify TCR beta CDR3 regions. Carried out on the TCR CDR3, a first-round RT-PCR used the HTBI primer set. TCRdb re-called the multiplex PCR reads with MiXCR, one entry per CDR3 protein. Of 300,000 to 400,000 distinct CDR3 sequences listed, roughly 18% are singletons. Germline CDR1 SGHVS, CDR2 FQNEAQ. This CDR3 region has 13 residues. The V and J ends lost 5 bases and 1 base respectively, with 8 bases between them. The V and J genes are TRBV7-8 and TRBJ1-1; no clear D. This receptor was taken from a woman aged 45-65 years with Graves' hyperthyroidism. What was sequenced was blood. CDR3 nucleotides: TGTGCCAGCAGCCCAATAAGGAACACTGAAGCTTTCTTT. This translates into CASSPIRNTEAFF.